This TCR beta chain was retrieved from a study of response to subunit inactivated influenza vaccine. Study-level findings and limits: The authors suggested that few new T cells are recruited per seasonal influenza vaccination.

As to this clonotype: Its antigen is unidentified.

TCRdb reprocessed the RT-PCR reads with MiXCR, giving one entry per CDR3 protein. Among 650,000 or so distinct CDR3 sequences listed, around 15% were seen once. Sequencing used PBMCs from blood, obtained less than 15 days before vaccination. The source of this sequence is a man aged 50 to 60 who received an inactivated influenza vaccine.

The CDR3 here is CASSQDPGTNEETQYF. CDR3 nucleotides: TGCGCCAGCAGCCAAGATCCTGGGACTAATGAAGAGACCCAGTACTTC. The genes are TRBV4-3 and TRBJ2-5; 7 nucleotides agree with TRBD2. Trimming took 0 bases from V and 3 from J; bases not matched to a gene: 7. Looked up from germline, CDR1 is LGHNA and CDR2 is YSLEER. The CDR3 length is 16 residues.